Presented here are 17 T cell receptor beta chains from one specimen sequenced in a study of regulatory T cells in long-lasting Graves disease. The time point here: persistent/refractory GD, antithyroid drugs over 5 years with positive TRAb. The TCR library was made from RNA that had been extracted from PBMCs in TRIzol. Relying on iRepertoire HTBI primers and Arm-PCR of CDR3 regions, the team built TCR beta libraries. TCRdb called the multiplex PCR reads again in MiXCR, with one record for every CDR3 protein. The sample carries roughly 500,000 distinct CDR3 sequences, roughly 21% recorded once. Material: peripheral blood mononuclear cells (PBMCs), obtained when the disease was refractory, from a patient treated with antithyroid drugs. All receptors derive from a female donor with Graves disease.

This clonotype showed up just once. The CDR3 is CASSYDKQGTEAFF. Here the CDR3 DNA reads TGCGCCAGCAGCTATGACAAGCAGGGCACTGAAGCTTTCTTT. The chain employs TRBV5-1 and TRBJ1-1; possible D gene TRBD1, 5 bases. The germline CDR1 and CDR2 sequences are SGHRS and YFSETQ. V was clipped by 3 bases and J by 4 bases, with 13 bases between them. The CDR3 runs to 14 residues.

The table lists this clonotype with many counts. The chain combines TRBV28 with TRBJ1-5, with 9 bases fitting TRBD1. The CDR3 is made up of 16 amino acids. The ends lost 4 bases at V and 6 bases at J; junction bases unmatched: 10. Germline loops: CDR1 MDHEN, CDR2 SYDVKM. CDR3 region: CASSSPTGGEGQPQHF. The CDR3 DNA follows: TGTGCCAGCAGTTCCCCAACAGGGGGCGAGGGTCAGCCCCAGCATTTT.

V usage is TRBV6-1 and J usage is TRBJ2-3; 7 bases line up with TRBD2. The V and J ends lost 8 bases and 2 bases, in that order; junction bases with no gene match: 7. Per the germline V gene, CDR1 is MNHNS and CDR2 is SASEGT. The CDR3 has 14 amino acids. The CDR3 bases are TGTGCCAGCGGGGCGGGAGAGACCACAGATACGCAGTATTTT. Translating gives CASGAGETTDTQYF.

V usage is TRBV29-1 and J usage is TRBJ2-5; D perhaps matches TRBD1 (5 bases). CDR3 length: 14 amino acids. Germline CDR1 SQVTM, CDR2 ANQGSEA. V lost 6 bases to trimming and J lost 2 bases, with 16 bases between them. This CDR3 is CSVPRGTAQETQYF. The CDR3 coding sequence is TGCAGCGTCCCAAGGGGCACCGCGCAAGAGACCCAGTACTTC.

This clonotype showed up just a few times. The chain couples TRBV29-1 to TRBJ2-7, with D perhaps TRBD1 or TRBD2 (5 bases each). This CDR3 contains 12 residues. Trimming removed 4 bases from V and 6 bases from J, with 13 bases in between. CDR1 is SQVTM and CDR2 is ANQGSEA in the germline V gene. CDR3 loop: CSVAGTVSEQYF. CDR3 coding DNA: TGCAGCGTTGCCGGGACCGTGTCCGAGCAGTACTTC.

There are many counts of this clonotype. The genes are TRBV12-3 or TRBV12-4 and TRBJ2-7; TRBD2 matches 7 bases. After removal of 6 bases from V and 7 bases from J, the junction contained 12 bases not matched to a gene. The CDR3 loop spans 14 amino acids. The CDR3 DNA reads as TGTGCCAGCAGCGACTCGGGGGGTGGCCAAGAGCAGTACTTC. Its protein product is CASSDSGGGQEQYF.

This clonotype was found a few times. The CDR3 nucleotides are TGCGCCAGCAGCCTGACAGGGGGCGCCGGCATGAACACTGAAGCTTTCTTT. It codes for CASSLTGGAGMNTEAFF. J is TRBJ1-1 and V is TRBV5-1; 10 bases fit TRBD1. CDR1 and CDR2 from the germline V gene are SGHRS and YFSETQ. V shed 4 bases, J shed 0 bases, and the junction held 9 bases outside the gene matches. CDR3 size: 17 residues.

As concerns this clonotype: Just one base apart from a much larger clone, this may be a read error. As the CDR3 is not closed by the conserved phenylalanine or tryptophan, this likely results from a read error. V usage is TRBV29-1 and J usage is TRBJ1-2; 7 bases are shared with TRBD1. J was trimmed by 4 bases and V by 4 bases; bases with no gene match: 3. The CDR3 runs 12 residues. Germline assignment: CDR1 SQVTM and CDR2 ANQGSEA. The CDR3 here is CSVGDRFYGYTS. The CDR3 DNA is TGCAGCGTTGGGGACAGATTCTATGGCTACACCTCC.

The J gene is TRBJ1-5, the V gene TRBV28; 7 bases fit TRBD1. Germline V gene lookup returns CDR1 MDHEN and CDR2 SYDVKM. The CDR3 loop spans 16 amino acids. The junction had 14 bases not matched to a gene; V was cut back by 3 bases and J by 9 bases. The CDR3 bases are TGTGCCAGCAGTTTTGGGACAGTACCCTCCAGGATGCCCCAGCATTTT. Translation: CASSFGTVPSRMPQHF.

A word on this clonotype: A clone one base away is much larger, so this may be a read error. The chain is built from TRBV11-3 and TRBJ1-2, with 7 bases matching TRBD1. CDR1 SGHNT and CDR2 YENEEA come from the germline V gene. This CDR3 is built from 14 residues. The CDR3 reads CAGSHPLDRDGYTF. In DNA, the CDR3 is TGTGCCGGCAGTCACCCCTTAGACAGGGATGGCTACACCTTC. The full variable domain, in which reference TRBV11-3 and TRBJ1-2 provide the parts outside the CDR3, is EAGVVQSPRYKIIEKKQPVAFWCNPISGHNTLYWYLQNLGQGPELLIRYENEEAVDDSQLPKDRFSAERLKGVDSTLKIQPAELGDSAVYLCAGSHPLDRDGYTFGSGTRLTVV.

This rearrangement joins TRBV2 to TRBJ2-5, with 7 bases aligning to TRBD2. The CDR3 is made up of 15 amino acids. CDR1 is SNHLY and CDR2 is FYNNEI in the germline V gene. V lost 7 bases to trimming and J lost 4 bases; unmatched junction nucleotides: 12. The CDR3 loop reads CASTRDYGSGETQYF. CDR3 sequence (DNA): TGTGCCAGCACCCGGGACTATGGGAGCGGAGAGACCCAGTACTTC. Looking up the rest from reference TRBV2 and TRBJ2-5 gives the full variable domain: EPEVTQTPSHQVTQMGQEVILRCVPISNHLYFYWYRQILGQKVEFLVSFYNNEISEKSEIFDDQFSVERPDGSNFTLKIRSTKLEDSAMYFCASTRDYGSGETQYFGPGTRLLVL.

This clonotype was picked up many times. The chain carries TRBV28 and TRBJ2-2; possible D gene TRBD2, 5 bases. This CDR3 is built from 13 residues. Germline-derived CDR1 and CDR2 are MDHEN and SYDVKM. V was trimmed by 3 bases and J by 5 bases, leaving 7 bases between them. CDR3: CASSFRGTGELFF. The DNA of the CDR3 is TGTGCCAGCAGTTTCCGAGGGACCGGGGAGCTGTTTTTT.

This clonotype was found many times. The chain has TRBV27 and TRBJ1-1, with TRBD1 as a possible D gene (5 bases). Germline CDR1 MNHEY, CDR2 SMNVEV (reference sequence). The CDR3 length is 17 residues. Trimming pared 7 bases from V and 5 bases from J, leaving 26 bases between. CDR3 region: CASTSSGAGELGTEAFF. The CDR3 nucleotides read TGTGCCAGCACCTCCTCTGGGGCGGGGGAATTGGGGACTGAAGCTTTCTTT.

Concerning this clonotype itself: Germline is not matched at one junction end, which may reflect a read error. V is TRBV6-2 or TRBV6-3 and J is TRBJ2-7; 9 positions match TRBD1. This CDR3 spans 14 amino acids. Looked up from germline, CDR1 is MNHEY and CDR2 is SVGEGT. The CDR3 here is CASNYWTGVNEQYF. CDR3 bases: TGTGCCAGCAATTACTGGACAGGGGTAAACGAGCAGTACTTC.

This clonotype was observed a few times. The gene calls are TRBV28 and TRBJ1-3; perhaps TRBD1 as D (5 bases). The CDR3 runs 16 residues. Germline V gives CDR1 MDHEN, CDR2 SYDVKM. V was clipped by 5 bases and J by 0 bases, with 14 bases between them. The CDR3 region has the DNA TGTGCCAGCAGTCCCCTGGACAATTACTCTGGAAACACCATATATTTT. It specifies CASSPLDNYSGNTIYF.

The gene calls are TRBV20-1 and TRBJ2-7; possible D gene TRBD1, 6 bases. V was pared by 1 base and J by 4 bases, with 14 bases between. CDR1 DFQATT and CDR2 SNEGSKA come from the germline V gene (reference sequence). The CDR3 spans 14 residues. The CDR3 is CSARGPSRGYEQYF. For the CDR3, the DNA is TGCAGTGCTAGAGGCCCATCAAGGGGGTACGAGCAGTACTTC.

This chain joins TRBV12-5 and TRBJ2-1; 7 bases fit TRBD2. Trimming removed 6 bases from V and 8 bases from J; junction bases left unmatched: 10. The CDR3 is 14 residues long. Looked up from germline, CDR1 is LGHNT and CDR2 is FRNRAP. The CDR3 protein is CASGRDYSLHEQFF. As DNA, the CDR3 is TGTGCTAGTGGCCGGGACTACTCACTCCATGAGCAGTTCTTC.